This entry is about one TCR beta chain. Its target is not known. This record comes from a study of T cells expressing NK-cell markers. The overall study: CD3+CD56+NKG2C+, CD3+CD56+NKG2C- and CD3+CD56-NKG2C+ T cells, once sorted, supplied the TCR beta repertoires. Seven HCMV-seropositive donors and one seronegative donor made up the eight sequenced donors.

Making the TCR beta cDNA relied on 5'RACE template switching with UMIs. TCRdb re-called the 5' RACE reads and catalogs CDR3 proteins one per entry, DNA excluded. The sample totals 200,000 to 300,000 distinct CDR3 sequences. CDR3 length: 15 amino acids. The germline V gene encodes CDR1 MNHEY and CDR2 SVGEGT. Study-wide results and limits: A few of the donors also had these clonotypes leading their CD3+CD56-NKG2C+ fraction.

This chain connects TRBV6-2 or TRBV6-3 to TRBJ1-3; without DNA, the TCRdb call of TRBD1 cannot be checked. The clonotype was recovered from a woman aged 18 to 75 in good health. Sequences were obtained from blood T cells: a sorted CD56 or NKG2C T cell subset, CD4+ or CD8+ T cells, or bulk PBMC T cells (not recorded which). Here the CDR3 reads CASRRGGEAGNTIYF.